The clone carrying this T cell receptor (beta chain) was detected a few times. Its matching antigen is unknown. From germline, CDR1 is SQVTM and CDR2 ANQGSEA. The CDR3 loop spans 11 amino acids. V gave up 6 bases and J gave up 7 bases, with 10 bases separating them. The data stem from a study of early T cells in non-severe SARS-CoV-2 infection. On the study more broadly: Sequenced bulk RNA came from whole blood that was unsorted, and chains were unpaired. Study outcomes and limitations: Comparison of clonotypes with VDJdb favored anti-spike CD8 responses while missing private and CD4 specificities.

Attached unique molecular identifiers marked individual cDNA molecules. TCRdb re-analysed the 5' RACE reads in MiXCR, keeping a single row per CDR3 protein. Of around 77,000 distinct CDR3 sequences detected, less than 15% appear once; the ten largest clones hold around 16%. The chain is built from TRBV29-1 and TRBJ2-4, with D possibly being TRBD1 or TRBD2 (5 bases each). The sequencing used whole blood, collected at baseline. The clonotype originates from an adult who was a healthcare worker with PCR-confirmed SARS-CoV-2 infection or an uninfected control (not recorded which). The donor label of this sample is uncertain. The CDR3 reads CSVGDGNIQYF. CDR3 in DNA: TGCAGCGTGGGGGATGGGAACATTCAGTACTTC.